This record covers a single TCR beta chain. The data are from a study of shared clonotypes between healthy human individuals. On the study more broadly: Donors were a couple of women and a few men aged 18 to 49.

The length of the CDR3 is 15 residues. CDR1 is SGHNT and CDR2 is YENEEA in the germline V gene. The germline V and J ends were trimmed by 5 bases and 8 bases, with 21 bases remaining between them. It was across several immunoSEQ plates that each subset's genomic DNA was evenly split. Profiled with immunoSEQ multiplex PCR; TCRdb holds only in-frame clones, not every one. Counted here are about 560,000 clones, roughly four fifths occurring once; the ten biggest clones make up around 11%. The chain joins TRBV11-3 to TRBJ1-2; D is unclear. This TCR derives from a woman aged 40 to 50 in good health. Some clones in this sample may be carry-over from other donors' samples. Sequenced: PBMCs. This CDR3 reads CASSPRSQKARGYTF. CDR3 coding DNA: TGTGCCAGCAGCCCCCGTTCCCAAAAGGCTAGGGGCTACACCTTC. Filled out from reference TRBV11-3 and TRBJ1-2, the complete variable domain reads EAGVVQSPRYKIIEKKQPVAFWCNPISGHNTLYWYLQNLGQGPELLIRYENEEAVDDSQLPKDRFSAERLKGVDSTLKIQPAELGDSAVYLCASSPRSQKARGYTFGSGTRLTVV.